Shown below are 17 T cell receptor beta chains from a single sample sequenced in a study of CD8 T cells in ankylosing spondylitis. Their antigen targets remain unknown. The study's findings and limits: Typical of ankylosing spondylitis blood, it appeared, was a TCR beta motif of eight highly homologous variants.

TCRdb itself ran the 5' RACE reads through MiXCR, one entry per CDR3 protein. This sample has 220,000 or so distinct CDR3 sequences, with about a sixth found just once. Sequencing input: blood, either unsorted or a sorted T cell fraction (not recorded which). The receptors here all came from a male donor with ankylosing spondylitis.

This sequence joins TRBV27 and TRBJ1-6; 11 positions match TRBD1. CDR1 is MNHEY and CDR2 is SMNVEV in the germline V gene (reference sequence). This CDR3 is built from 15 residues. V shed 6 bases and J 9 bases; nucleotides not matched to a gene: 7. CDR3 region: CASRSGQGALSPLHF. The CDR3, as DNA: TGTGCCAGCAGATCCGGACAGGGGGCACTTTCACCCCTCCACTTT.

This clonotype was counted only a few times. V usage is TRBV6-5 and J usage is TRBJ2-2; TRBD2 matches 7 bases. After removal of 1 base from V and 1 base from J, the junction contained 0 bases not matched to a gene. There are 15 residues in the CDR3. Per the germline V gene, CDR1 is MNHEY and CDR2 is SVGAGI. CDR3 sequence (DNA): TGTGCCAGCAGTTACTGGGAGGGGAACACCGGGGAGCTGTTTTTT. It is translated as CASSYWEGNTGELFF.

This clonotype was seen a few times. The CDR3 region is CASSERSQPNEQFF. In nucleotides, the CDR3 is TGTGCCAGCAGTGAACGGTCCCAGCCCAATGAGCAGTTCTTC. The genes are TRBV6-4 and TRBJ2-1; D call uncertain. The CDR3 is made up of 14 amino acids. Germline V gene sequence: CDR1 MRHNA, CDR2 SNTAGT. V was shortened by 3 bases and J by 6 bases, with 12 bases between the two germline ends.

This clonotype has only a few counts. The V call is TRBV12-3 or TRBV12-4, the J call TRBJ2-5; TRBD2 aligns across 14 bases. V lost 4 bases and J lost 4; bases outside the gene matches: 2. The CDR3 runs 15 residues. The chain's CDR3 is CASSSGLAGGETQYF. In nucleotides, the CDR3 is TGTGCCAGCAGTTCCGGACTAGCGGGAGGAGAGACCCAGTACTTC.

The rearrangement joins TRBV12-3 or TRBV12-4 to TRBJ2-1, with D tentatively TRBD1 or TRBD2 (6 bases each). CDR3 length: 13 amino acids. V shed 6 bases and J shed 9 bases, with 15 bases lying between them. The CDR3 DNA reads TGTGCCAGCAGGGATGACAGGAGGGCTGAGCAGTTCTTC. It codes for CASRDDRRAEQFF.

This clonotype was seen only a few times. J is TRBJ1-1 and V is TRBV10-1; maybe TRBD1 (5 bases). Per the germline V gene, CDR1 is WNHNN and CDR2 is SYGVQD (reference sequence). The CDR3 covers 16 residues. V was clipped by 3 bases and J by 4 bases, with 18 bases between them. The CDR3 sequence is CASSDTTFGGVTEAFF. DNA for the CDR3: TGCGCCAGCAGTGATACGACGTTCGGAGGGGTCACTGAAGCTTTCTTT.

V gene TRBV10-2 combines with J gene TRBJ2-7, with 8 nucleotides matching TRBD2. CDR3 length: 14 residues. Germline V gene lookup returns CDR1 WSHSY and CDR2 SAAADI. With 6 bases clipped from V and 3 bases from J, the junction kept 7 bases outside the gene matches. The CDR3 coding sequence is TGCGCCAGCAGAGACGGGGGGGGATACTACGAGCAGTACTTC. This encodes CASRDGGGYYEQYF.

V and J are TRBV7-2 and TRBJ2-7; 12 bases are a match to TRBD2. Germline-derived CDR1 and CDR2 are SGHTA and FQGNSA. The CDR3 totals 16 residues. After removal of 4 bases from V and 0 bases from J, the junction contained 4 bases not matched to a gene. CDR3 bases: TGTGCCAGCAGCTCGGGACTAGCGGGCAGCTCCTACGAGCAGTACTTC. Its protein product is CASSSGLAGSSYEQYF.

The V gene is TRBV30, the J gene TRBJ2-2, with a tentative D call TRBD1 (5 bases). V was cut by 3 bases and J by 0 bases, with 14 bases left in between. CDR1 is GTSNPN and CDR2 is SVGIG in the germline V gene (reference sequence). CDR3 length: 16 residues. CDR3 in DNA: TGTGCCTGGAGATACAGCTGGGGCGCGAACACCGGGGAGCTGTTTTTT. Residues: CAWRYSWGANTGELFF. Looking up the rest from reference TRBV30 and TRBJ2-2 gives the full variable domain: SQTIHQWPATLVQPVGSPLSLECTVEGTSNPNLYWYRQAAGRGLQLLFYSVGIGQISSEVPQNLSASRPQDRQFILSSKKLLLSDSGFYLCAWRYSWGANTGELFFGEGSRLTVL.

This clonotype was detected a few times. The chain is built from TRBV12-3 or TRBV12-4 and TRBJ1-5, with no clear D. V was pared by 8 bases and J by 10 bases, with 12 bases between. CDR3 size: 11 residues. The DNA of the CDR3 is TGTGCCAGCGGTAACAGTTCACCCCAGCATTTT. Its translation is CASGNSSPQHF.

The J gene is TRBJ2-7, the V gene TRBV7-9; D is perhaps TRBD2 (6 bases). This CDR3 spans 12 amino acids. V lost 8 bases to trimming and J lost 2 bases, with 10 bases between them. Germline CDR1 is SEHNR and CDR2 is FQNEAQ (reference sequence). CDR3 coding DNA: TGTGCCAGCGGCGGGACCCCCTACGAGCAGTACTTC. Amino acid sequence: CASGGTPYEQYF.

This chain connects TRBV3-1 to TRBJ2-2; D is perhaps TRBD2 (5 bases). The CDR3 loop spans 14 amino acids. Germline CDR1 and CDR2: LGHDT and YNNKEL (reference sequence). The germline V and J ends were trimmed by 7 bases and 3 bases, with 12 bases remaining between them. In nucleotides, the CDR3 is TGTGCCAGCAACGATGGCGGGCACACCGGGGAGCTGTTTTTT. Translating it yields CASNDGGHTGELFF.

This clonotype showed up just a few times. CDR3 region: CASSLEGTSVYNEQFF. The CDR3 DNA is TGTGCCAGCAGCTTAGAGGGGACTAGCGTCTACAATGAGCAGTTCTTC. The genes are TRBV7-8 and TRBJ2-1; 10 bases line up with TRBD2. Per the germline V gene, CDR1 is SGHVS and CDR2 is FQNEAQ. The length of the CDR3 is 16 residues. V was pared by 1 base and J by 3 bases, with 3 bases of the junction left unmatched.

This chain links TRBV27 with TRBJ2-3, with TRBD1 matching 8 bases. This CDR3 has 14 residues. V shed 3 bases and J 2 bases; nucleotides not matched to a gene: 1. CDR1 and CDR2 (germline): MNHEY, SMNVEV (reference sequence). CDR3 in DNA: TGTGCCAGCAGTTTGGACAGGGACACAGATACGCAGTATTTT. This encodes CASSLDRDTDTQYF.

V usage is TRBV6-1 and J usage is TRBJ2-3; TRBD2 aligns across 10 bases. Trimming cost V 5 bases and J 5 bases; bases outside gene matches: 10. CDR3 length equals 16 residues. Germline V CDR1 and CDR2: MNHNS, SASEGT. The CDR3 protein is CASSQGRSGGRDTQYF. The CDR3 coding sequence is TGTGCCAGCAGTCAGGGCCGTAGCGGGGGGCGAGATACGCAGTATTTT.

This clonotype has just a few counts. The chain couples TRBV5-5 to TRBJ2-5, with D perhaps TRBD1 (6 bases). The germline V gene has CDR1 SGHKS and CDR2 YYEKEE (reference sequence). V was cut by 2 bases and J by 5 bases, with 19 bases left in between. The CDR3 spans 16 residues. The CDR3 sequence: CASSLSLMDQGETQYF. DNA of the CDR3: TGTGCCAGCAGCTTATCTTTAATGGACCAGGGGGAGACCCAGTACTTC.

This clonotype has only a few counts. J is TRBJ2-7 and V is TRBV11-1, with D possibly called TRBD1 or TRBD2 (5 bases each). This CDR3 has 12 residues. V lost 3 bases, J lost 5 bases, and 8 bases lay in between. Per germline, CDR1 SGHAT and CDR2 FQDESV (reference sequence). As DNA, the CDR3 is TGTGCCAGCAGCTTTGGGGACGACGAGCAGTACTTC. This translates into CASSFGDDEQYF. The variable domain in full, with the rest retrieved from reference TRBV11-1 and TRBJ2-7, is EAEVAQSPRYKITEKSQAVAFWCDPISGHATLYWYRQILGQGPELLVQFQDESVVDDSQLPKDRFSAERLKGVDSTLKIQPAELGDSAMYLCASSFGDDEQYFGPGTRLTVT.